These 8 T cell receptor beta chains originate from one sample sequenced in a study of blood T cells in healthy people across ages. Alongside a J-beta primer mix, a sample-barcoded 5' primer served in a second PCR lasting about 7 to 11 cycles. A single record per CDR3 protein comes from TCRdb applying MiXCR to the 5' RACE reads. The sample shows more than 600,000 distinct CDR3 sequences, around 25% of them seen only once. This sample was shared with a second study, whose subject was T cells of mothers and their children.

The sample was blood. The receptors originated from a boy younger than 18 in good health.

This clonotype came up a few times. The chain employs TRBV9 and TRBJ1-2; tentative D call: TRBD1 (6 bases). The CDR3 loop spans 15 amino acids. Looked up from germline, CDR1 is SGDLS and CDR2 is YYNGEE. Trimming stripped 2 bases from V and 4 bases from J, with 15 bases between. The CDR3 DNA reads TGTGCCAGCAGCGTTAGGGGGGGCAGAGCCTATGGCTACACCTTC. As protein: CASSVRGGRAYGYTF.

The chain uses TRBV3-1 and TRBJ2-3, with 7 bases fitting TRBD1. The CDR3 is made up of 15 amino acids. Germline CDR1 is LGHDT and CDR2 is YNNKEL (reference sequence). V trimming: 6 bases; J trimming: 0 bases; junction bases outside the gene matches: 6. CDR3 DNA: TGTGCCAGCAGTTCGGGACAGTTTAGCACAGATACGCAGTATTTT. This sequence encodes CASSSGQFSTDTQYF.

The chain couples TRBV28 to TRBJ2-7; weak D call: TRBD1 (6 bases). Germline loops: CDR1 MDHEN, CDR2 SYDVKM. Between the trimmed V and J ends, which lost 3 bases and 1 base, there was a span of 19 bases. CDR3 length: 17 residues. The CDR3 DNA follows: TGTGCCAGCAGTTTTGAATCCGGGACACCGGGATCCTACGAGCAGTACTTC. This sequence encodes CASSFESGTPGSYEQYF.

The chain links TRBV12-3 or TRBV12-4 to TRBJ2-4; 7 nucleotides align to TRBD1. The ends lost 6 bases at V and 4 bases at J; junction bases unmatched: 9. The length of the CDR3 is 15 residues. CDR3 bases: TGTGCCAGCAGCGCCCTCCGGGACAGAAAAAACATTCAGTACTTC. Translated, it gives CASSALRDRKNIQYF.

This clonotype was detected a few times. The chain is built from TRBV2 and TRBJ2-4; 11 bases are a match to TRBD2. J gave up 5 bases and V 1 base, and 4 bases lay outside the gene matches. Per the germline V gene, CDR1 is SNHLY and CDR2 is FYNNEI. The CDR3 extends over 16 amino acids. The CDR3 DNA is TGTGCCAGCAGTGAAGGGAGGGGACTAGCGGAAAACATTCAGTACTTC. It encodes CASSEGRGLAENIQYF.

This clonotype was seen more than once but under ten times. The V call is TRBV7-9, the J call TRBJ1-1; D is ambiguous. The CDR3 is 13 residues long. The germline CDR1 and CDR2 sequences are SEHNR and FQNEAQ (reference sequence). V dropped 5 bases and J dropped 0 bases, with 7 bases sitting between them. As DNA, the CDR3 is TGTGCCAGCAGCCCGAACATGAACACTGAAGCTTTCTTT. Its protein is CASSPNMNTEAFF.

This clonotype has just a few counts. The V and J genes are TRBV5-6 and TRBJ2-2; D is undetermined. Between the trimmed V and J ends, which lost 1 base and 6 bases, there was a span of 10 bases. The CDR3 covers 14 residues. The germline V gene has CDR1 SGHDT and CDR2 YYEEEE. CDR3 loop: CASSLYGLSGELFF. The CDR3 nucleotides read TGTGCCAGCAGCTTGTATGGTCTGTCCGGGGAGCTGTTTTTT.

The table lists this clonotype with a few counts. The chain recombines TRBV18 with TRBJ2-3; the match to TRBD2 covers 9 bases. The CDR3 sequence is 17 residues long. The germline gives CDR1 KGHSH, CDR2 LQKENI. The J segment lost 2 bases and the V segment lost 2 bases, leaving 8 bases of the junction unmatched. The CDR3 region has the DNA TGTGCCAGCTCACCAGAAAGACTAGCGGAGAACACAGATACGCAGTATTTT. It translates to CASSPERLAENTDTQYF. Looking up the rest from reference TRBV18 and TRBJ2-3 gives the full variable domain: NAGVMQNPRHLVRRRGQEARLRCSPMKGHSHVYWYRQLPEEGLKFMVYLQKENIIDESGMPKERFSAEFPKEGPSILRIQQVVRGDSAAYFCASSPERLAENTDTQYFGPGTRLTVL.